This T cell receptor (beta chain) was profiled in a study of identical twins. Whole-study results and caveats: With beta out-of-frame sequences, excess sharing by twins was weaker. Models underestimated how often monozygotic twins shared out-of-frame TCR alpha. Researchers caution that invariant MAIT and iNKT cells could partly confound zero-insertion analyses.

A single record per CDR3 protein comes from TCRdb applying MiXCR to the 5' RACE reads. The sample yields around 960,000 distinct CDR3 sequences, approximately 13% seen once. On this clonotype itself: Its antigen remains unidentified.

The CDR3 length is 15 residues. V lost 2 bases to trimming and J lost 8 bases; unmatched junction nucleotides: 7. Germline CDR1 is DFQATT and CDR2 is SNEGSKA (reference sequence). These sequences were also reported in another study, on yellow fever vaccine responses in identical twins. That study reports: A vaccine T cell response that seemed partly convergent and partly personalized was reported in twins.

The specimen was PBMCs. The rearrangement links TRBV20-1 to TRBJ2-1; 12 nucleotides match TRBD2. This TCR derives from a woman in her late teens or twenties in good health. CDR3 DNA: TGCAGTGCTAGAATGGGACTAGCGGGCGAGGATGAGCAGTTCTTC. Translated, it gives CSARMGLAGEDEQFF.